The 28 T cell receptor beta chains presented below share a single source sample, sequenced in a study of blood T cell repertoires in COVID-19. Data came from immunoSEQ multiplex PCR; TCRdb stores just in-frame clones and leaves some out. The table records some 220,000 clones, approximately 81% of them present only once. Material for sequencing was peripheral blood. The receptors originated from a woman in her fifties or sixties who had recovered from COVID-19.

The chain combines TRBV5-1 with TRBJ1-1; the match to TRBD1 covers 9 bases. There are 17 residues in the CDR3. Unmatched junction bases numbered 7, after V lost 0 bases and J lost 1 base. The V gene's germline CDR1 is SGHRS and CDR2 YFSETQ. The CDR3 reads CASSLAVQGAQNTEAFF. The CDR3 coding sequence is TGCGCCAGCAGCTTGGCAGTACAGGGGGCCCAGAACACTGAAGCTTTCTTT. Filled out from reference TRBV5-1 and TRBJ1-1, the complete variable domain reads KAGVTQTPRYLIKTRGQQVTLSCSPISGHRSVSWYQQTPGQGLQFLFEYFSETQRNKGNFPGRFSGRQFSNSRSEMNVSTLELGDSALYLCASSLAVQGAQNTEAFFGQGTRLTVV.

This rearrangement joins TRBV6-2 or TRBV6-3 to TRBJ2-1, with TRBD2 matching 9 bases. The length of the CDR3 is 15 residues. CDR1 is MNHEY, CDR2 SVGEGT, per germline. Losses at the gene ends were 4 bases for V and 6 bases for J; bases not matched to a gene: 7. The CDR3 is CASSFAGGPFNEQFF. The CDR3 nucleotides read TGTGCCAGCAGTTTCGCGGGGGGGCCATTCAATGAGCAGTTCTTC.

The gene calls are TRBV27 and TRBJ2-3; weak D call: TRBD1 (6 bases). The CDR3 spans 15 residues. CDR1 is MNHEY and CDR2 is SMNVEV in the germline V gene (reference sequence). V dropped 4 bases and J dropped 4 bases, with 15 bases sitting between them. CDR3 protein: CASSSPQGRADTQYF. The CDR3 DNA reads TGTGCCAGCAGTTCCCCCCAGGGGCGGGCAGATACGCAGTATTTT.

This clone was counted only a few times. The rearrangement links TRBV10-3 to TRBJ2-1, with TRBD1 identical over 7 bases. CDR1 is ENHRY and CDR2 is SYGVKD in the germline V gene. V lost 3 bases and J lost 5; bases outside the gene matches: 4. The CDR3 length is 14 residues. The CDR3 DNA reads TGTGCCATCAGTGATCACAGGGGACACAATGAGCAGTTCTTC. It specifies CAISDHRGHNEQFF.

The chain couples TRBV7-2 to TRBJ2-3; 8 bases agree with TRBD1. After removal of 1 base from V and 3 bases from J, the junction contained 9 bases not matched to a gene. Germline CDR1 and CDR2: SGHTA and FQGNSA. This CDR3 is 17 amino acids long. The CDR3 protein is CASSLVSSGGITDTQYF. Here the CDR3 DNA reads TGTGCCAGCAGCTTAGTGTCATCAGGGGGCATTACAGATACGCAGTATTTT.

The chain uses TRBV14 and TRBJ2-1; 7 bases agree with TRBD2. Looked up from germline, CDR1 is SGHDN and CDR2 is FVKESK. The CDR3 sequence is 17 residues long. The V gene end was trimmed by 4 bases and the J gene end by 1 base; junction bases not matched to a gene: 10. CDR3 loop: CASSPVRGAGSYNEQFF. CDR3 bases: TGTGCCAGCAGCCCCGTCCGGGGAGCGGGATCCTACAATGAGCAGTTCTTC. Looking up the rest from reference TRBV14 and TRBJ2-1 gives the full variable domain: EAGVTQFPSHSVIEKGQTVTLRCDPISGHDNLYWYRRVMGKEIKFLLHFVKESKQDESGMPNNRFLAERTGGTYSTLKVQPAELEDSGVYFCASSPVRGAGSYNEQFFGPGTRLTVL.

This clone was detected only a few times. The chain carries TRBV7-6 and TRBJ2-2, with a weak D call TRBD1 (6 bases). The ends were cut back, 2 bases at V and 0 bases at J, with 13 bases in the middle. Germline CDR1 reads SGHVS; CDR2 reads FNYEAQ. The CDR3 sequence is 17 residues long. CDR3 nucleotide sequence: TGTGCCAGCAGCTTACTCCTGAGGGGGACGAACACCGGGGAGCTGTTTTTT. Its translation is CASSLLLRGTNTGELFF.

This chain links TRBV4-1 with TRBJ2-2; 8 bases are shared with TRBD2. The length of the CDR3 is 15 residues. CDR1 is MGHRA, CDR2 YSYEKL, per germline. J lost 6 bases, V lost 6 bases, and 9 bases had no gene match. The CDR3 region has the DNA TGCGCCAGCAGTCTCTGGCTAGCGGGTCCCGGGGAGCTGTTTTTT. It codes for CASSLWLAGPGELFF.

V gene TRBV2 combines with J gene TRBJ1-2; possible D gene TRBD1, 5 bases. CDR3 length: 18 amino acids. Germline CDR1 SNHLY, CDR2 FYNNEI. V lost 0 bases to trimming and J lost 1 base, with 18 bases between them. The CDR3 here is CASSEALRTPLRNYGYTF. The CDR3 DNA reads as TGTGCCAGCAGTGAAGCGCTTCGGACACCCCTCCGTAACTATGGCTACACCTTC.

This clone was detected once. The chain links TRBV21-1 to TRBJ2-1; TRBD1 reflects the table's D call only, with no check against the DNA. TRBV21-1 is listed as a pseudogene. The CDR3 has 13 amino acids. The CDR3 coding sequence is TGTGCCACCAGGGCCACAGGGATTAATGAGCAGTTCTTC. Translation: CATRATGINEQFF.

The CDR3 reads CASSPPAGGGNQPQHF. The DNA for the CDR3 is TGTGCCAGCTCACCACCGGCAGGAGGGGGCAATCAGCCCCAGCATTTT. The V call is TRBV18, the J call TRBJ1-5, with a weak D call TRBD1 (5 bases). V was trimmed by 0 bases and J by 2 bases, leaving 11 bases between them. CDR3 length: 16 amino acids. Germline V gene lookup returns CDR1 KGHSH and CDR2 LQKENI.

J is TRBJ1-6 and V is TRBV18; D may be TRBD1 (5 bases). This CDR3 spans 17 amino acids. V lost 3 bases to trimming and J lost 3 bases, with 15 bases between them. Germline V lookup: CDR1 KGHSH, CDR2 LQKENI. CDR3 sequence: CASSPGQGAIYNSPLHF. The CDR3 coding sequence is TGTGCCAGCTCACCCGGCCAGGGTGCGATCTATAATTCACCCCTCCACTTT. Using reference TRBV18 and TRBJ1-6 for the parts outside the CDR3, the full variable domain is NAGVMQNPRHLVRRRGQEARLRCSPMKGHSHVYWYRQLPEEGLKFMVYLQKENIIDESGMPKERFSAEFPKEGPSILRIQQVVRGDSAAYFCASSPGQGAIYNSPLHFGNGTRLTVT.

The chain employs TRBV5-6 and TRBJ1-6; D remains unclear. The V end lost 2 bases, the J end lost 10 bases, and 10 bases lay between the germline ends. In germline, CDR1 is SGHDT, CDR2 YYEEEE. The CDR3 loop spans 13 amino acids. The CDR3 reads CASSFEGKSPLHF. DNA of the CDR3: TGTGCCAGCAGCTTCGAGGGAAAGTCACCCCTCCACTTT. Full variable domain (rest looked up from reference TRBV5-6 and TRBJ1-6): DAGVTQSPTHLIKTRGQQVTLRCSPKSGHDTVSWYQQALGQGPQFIFQYYEEEERQRGNFPDRFSGHQFPNYSSELNVNALLLGDSALYLCASSFEGKSPLHFGNGTRLTVT.

In this sample, this clone turned up a few times. The rearrangement uses TRBV7-9 and TRBJ1-4, with D perhaps TRBD1 (5 bases). The CDR3 contains 16 residues. The germline V gene encodes CDR1 SEHNR and CDR2 FQNEAQ (reference sequence). The V gene lost 4 bases and the J gene lost 7 bases, with 19 bases spanning the gap. For the CDR3, the DNA is TGTGCCAGCAGCTCCGGGACTCGGGATGTGGGTGAAAAACTGTTTTTT. Translating gives CASSSGTRDVGEKLFF.

The V gene is TRBV5-1, the J gene TRBJ2-3; maybe TRBD1 (5 bases). With 2 bases removed from V and 2 bases from J, the gap between germline ends came to 9 bases. The CDR3 is 14 residues long. CDR1 is SGHRS, CDR2 YFSETQ, per germline. This CDR3 reads CASSLQDLTDTQYF. CDR3 nucleotides: TGCGCCAGCAGCTTACAGGATCTCACAGATACGCAGTATTTT.

The chain carries TRBV9 and TRBJ2-2; unclear D gene. Per the germline V gene, CDR1 is SGDLS and CDR2 is YYNGEE. CDR3 length: 13 amino acids. Trimming took 2 bases from V and 4 from J, leaving 6 bases between them. CDR3 in amino acids: CASSVQVTGELFF. Written as DNA, the CDR3 is TGTGCCAGCAGCGTCCAGGTCACCGGGGAGCTGTTTTTT.

The chain has TRBV4-3 and TRBJ1-2; the match to TRBD1 covers 8 bases. J gave up 5 bases and V 2 bases, and 4 bases lay outside the gene matches. Looked up from germline, CDR1 is LGHNA and CDR2 is YSLEER. The CDR3 length is 14 residues. The CDR3 DNA follows: TGCGCCAGCAGCCAACAGGGGGCTGGGTATGGCTACACCTTC. The encoded protein is CASSQQGAGYGYTF.

The genes are TRBV15 and TRBJ1-2; D might be TRBD1 (6 bases). V was clipped by 4 bases and J by 3 bases, with 12 bases between them. The CDR3 runs to 14 residues. CDR1 is LNHNV, CDR2 YYDKDF, per germline (reference sequence). The CDR3 loop reads CATSIGGDDYGYTF. The CDR3 DNA reads TGTGCCACCAGCATAGGGGGTGATGACTATGGCTACACCTTC.

The chain employs TRBV6-5 and TRBJ2-6; D possibly corresponds to TRBD1 (6 bases). Germline CDR1 is MNHEY and CDR2 is SVGAGI. Between the trimmed V and J ends, which lost 5 bases and 3 bases, there was a span of 11 bases. The CDR3 runs 15 residues. CDR3 coding DNA: TGTGCCAGCAGTACGACAGGTCTTGGGGCCAACGTCCTGACTTTC. Translated, it gives CASSTTGLGANVLTF.

The chain is built from TRBV2 and TRBJ1-5; unclear D gene. From germline, CDR1 is SNHLY and CDR2 FYNNEI. The CDR3 contains 14 residues. Trimming removed 0 bases from V and 4 bases from J, with 7 bases in between. CDR3 coding DNA: TGTGCCAGCAGTGAAGCGCTAGGTAATCAGCCCCAGCATTTT. It yields the protein CASSEALGNQPQHF.

The gene calls are TRBV4-1 and TRBJ1-1; no clear D gene. The CDR3 runs 15 residues. Germline V gives CDR1 MGHRA, CDR2 YSYEKL. The germline V and J ends were trimmed by 3 bases and 10 bases, with 21 bases remaining between them. The CDR3 is CASSHPPLDRMGAFF. The CDR3 DNA reads TGCGCCAGCAGCCACCCCCCCCTAGACCGAATGGGAGCTTTCTTT.

This CDR3 reads CASSESIGQEYTEAFF. The CDR3 DNA follows: TGCGCCAGCAGTGAGTCTATCGGACAGGAGTACACTGAAGCTTTCTTT. The chain uses TRBV10-2 and TRBJ1-1; 7 bases are shared with TRBD1. CDR1 is WSHSY, CDR2 SAAADI, per germline. V lost 0 bases to trimming and J lost 3 bases; unmatched junction nucleotides: 7. The CDR3 is 16 residues long.

The chain joins TRBV7-3 to TRBJ2-5; TRBD2 matches 13 bases. This CDR3 has 16 residues. Trimming at V came to 5 bases and at J to 4 bases, leaving 7 bases not matched to a gene. CDR1 is SGHTA, CDR2 FQGTGA, per germline. The CDR3 bases are TGTGCCAGCAGCCACTCCGGACTAGCGGGGGTAGAGACCCAGTACTTC. As protein: CASSHSGLAGVETQYF.

V gene TRBV30 combines with J gene TRBJ1-3; D is undetermined. CDR1 is GTSNPN and CDR2 is SVGIG in the germline V gene (reference sequence). V lost 1 base, J lost 9 bases, and 4 bases lay in between. The CDR3 spans 10 residues. The chain's CDR3 is CAWSARTIYF. The CDR3 DNA is TGTGCCTGGAGTGCCCGCACCATATATTTT.

This sequence joins TRBV2 and TRBJ2-7, with TRBD1 matching 8 bases. This CDR3 comprises 13 residues. CDR1 is SNHLY, CDR2 FYNNEI, per germline. V lost 6 bases to trimming and J lost 5 bases; unmatched junction nucleotides: 6. Here the CDR3 reads CASSGQGEHEQYF. In nucleotides, the CDR3 is TGTGCCAGCAGCGGACAGGGTGAGCACGAGCAGTACTTC.

This clone has at least ten counts. The J gene is TRBJ2-2, the V gene TRBV7-8, with D possibly matching TRBD2 (6 bases). The germline CDR1 and CDR2 sequences are SGHVS and FQNEAQ. The germline V and J ends were trimmed by 2 bases and 7 bases, with 20 bases remaining between them. The CDR3 consists of 17 residues. CDR3 bases: TGTGCCAGCAGCTTAACACTTACGGCGGGATTCGGCGGGGAGCTGTTTTTT. Amino acids: CASSLTLTAGFGGELFF.

The V call is TRBV7-9, the J call TRBJ1-2; a weak D match, TRBD1 (6 bases). The CDR3 consists of 17 residues. Germline V gene lookup returns CDR1 SEHNR and CDR2 FQNEAQ (reference sequence). V dropped 4 bases and J dropped 0 bases, with 18 bases sitting between them. Here the CDR3 reads CASSSLWARGSNYGYTF. In nucleotides, the CDR3 is TGTGCCAGCAGCTCTCTCTGGGCCAGGGGATCTAACTATGGCTACACCTTC.

V gene TRBV5-1 combines with J gene TRBJ1-1; 9 bases align to TRBD1. Germline CDR1 is SGHRS and CDR2 is YFSETQ. The CDR3 is made up of 14 amino acids. After removal of 2 bases from V and 4 bases from J, the junction contained 3 bases not matched to a gene. The CDR3 DNA is TGCGCCAGCAGCTTACAGGGGGCTGGCACTGAAGCTTTCTTT. Amino acids: CASSLQGAGTEAFF. Together with reference TRBV5-1 and TRBJ1-1, the CDR3 gives the full variable domain: KAGVTQTPRYLIKTRGQQVTLSCSPISGHRSVSWYQQTPGQGLQFLFEYFSETQRNKGNFPGRFSGRQFSNSRSEMNVSTLELGDSALYLCASSLQGAGTEAFFGQGTRLTVV.